The 20 T cell receptor beta chains in this list originate from one sample, sequenced in a study of shared clonotypes between healthy human individuals. Profiling relied on immunoSEQ multiplex PCR, and the TCRdb table lists in-frame clones only, not all of them. The data contain some 450,000 clones, 75% to 80% of them seen just once; the ten biggest clones take up about 12%. Material: PBMCs. These receptors all stem from a woman aged 40 to 55 in good health. Some clones in this sample may be carry-over from other donors' samples.

The chain employs TRBV7-2 and TRBJ1-5, with D unresolved. CDR1 is SGHTA, CDR2 FQGNSA, per germline. CDR3 length: 15 residues. V lost 1 base to trimming and J lost 2 bases, with 9 bases between them. CDR3 coding DNA: TGTGCCAGCAGCTTAGACAGCGGTGGCAATCAGCCCCAGCATTTT. It is translated as CASSLDSGGNQPQHF.

The chain joins TRBV19 to TRBJ2-7; tentative D call: TRBD1 (6 bases). V was trimmed by 6 bases and J by 0 bases, leaving 12 bases between them. The CDR3 length is 14 residues. CDR1 LNHDA and CDR2 SQIVND come from the germline V gene (reference sequence). The CDR3 protein is CASSLQGSSYEQYF. The CDR3 DNA is TGTGCCAGTAGCTTACAGGGTAGCTCCTACGAGCAGTACTTC.

This chain connects TRBV21-1 to TRBJ2-3. TRBV21-1 is flagged as a pseudogene. The length of the CDR3 is 17 residues. The CDR3 region is CASSSPPKGLNTDTQYF. The DNA of the CDR3 is TGTGCCAGCAGCTCCCCCCCCAAGGGCTTAAACACAGATACGCAGTATTTT.

Regarding this clone: This clone may be a read error of a much larger clone one base away. The rearrangement joins TRBV19 to TRBJ2-3; D gene unclear. The CDR3 has 15 amino acids. Germline CDR1 LNHDA, CDR2 SQIVND (reference sequence). V lost 11 bases to trimming and J lost 2 bases, with 20 bases between them. CDR3 protein: CARTENLLTTDTQYF. DNA of the CDR3: TGTGCCCGTACAGAGAACCTCCTTACCACAGATACGCAGTATTTT.

The chain couples TRBV6-6 to TRBJ2-7; D assignment may be TRBD1 or TRBD2 (5 bases each). V shed 5 bases and J shed 6 bases, with 11 bases lying between them. CDR3 length: 12 amino acids. The germline V gene encodes CDR1 MNHNY and CDR2 SVGAGI (reference sequence). DNA of the CDR3: TGTGCCAGCAGTCCAAGTGGGGGCGAGCAGTACTTC. This translates into CASSPSGGEQYF.

The V gene is TRBV11-2, the J gene TRBJ1-1; perhaps TRBD1 as D (5 bases). The CDR3 is 15 amino acids. Per germline, CDR1 SGHAT and CDR2 FQNNGV. Between the trimmed V and J ends, which lost 1 base and 6 bases, there was a span of 15 bases. CDR3 coding DNA: TGTGCCAGCAGCTTAGTTAAGGGGCGCGTCGCTGAAGCTTTCTTT. Protein product: CASSLVKGRVAEAFF.

This chain links TRBV4-3 with TRBJ1-4, with a tentative D call TRBD1 (5 bases). Germline CDR1 reads LGHNA; CDR2 reads YSLEER. CDR3 size: 16 residues. V lost 2 bases and J lost 2, with 12 bases in between. The CDR3 here is CASSQHPGGTNEKLFF. The CDR3 DNA follows: TGCGCCAGCAGCCAACACCCGGGGGGGACTAATGAAAAACTGTTTTTT.

This clone has a handful of counts. CDR3 bases: TGTGCCAGCAGTGTGCGGCACGATAACTATGGCTACACCTTC. It yields the protein CASSVRHDNYGYTF. V is TRBV2 and J is TRBJ1-2; no clear D gene. The CDR3 length is 14 residues. With 4 bases removed from V and 1 base from J, the gap between germline ends came to 10 bases. Germline CDR1 is SNHLY and CDR2 is FYNNEI. The whole variable domain, filled in from reference TRBV2 and TRBJ1-2, reads EPEVTQTPSHQVTQMGQEVILRCVPISNHLYFYWYRQILGQKVEFLVSFYNNEISEKSEIFDDQFSVERPDGSNFTLKIRSTKLEDSAMYFCASSVRHDNYGYTFGSGTRLTVV.

This clone was detected only once. With a far larger clone one base away, a read error is the likely cause. Other DNA sequences from this sample encode an identical CDR3 as well. V is TRBV5-1 and J is TRBJ2-1, with 10 bases lining up with TRBD1. V was clipped by 4 bases and J by 4 bases; unmatched bases: 5. Germline V gives CDR1 SGHRS, CDR2 YFSETQ. This CDR3 contains 15 residues. The CDR3 loop reads CASSPGQGTYNEQFF. The CDR3 DNA follows: TGCGCCAGCAGCCCGGGACAGGGGACGTACAATGAGCAGTTCTTC.

V is TRBV28 and J is TRBJ2-7; 9 bases fit TRBD1. The CDR3 has 12 amino acids. The junction had 6 bases not matched to a gene; V was cut back by 6 bases and J by 9 bases. From germline, CDR1 is MDHEN and CDR2 SYDVKM. CDR3 in DNA: TGTGCCAGCAGGGATGACAGGGGGAGGCAGTACTTC. It translates to CASRDDRGRQYF.

This clone was counted a few times. This chain connects TRBV4-2 to TRBJ2-5, with 7 bases aligning to TRBD1. Germline V gene sequence: CDR1 LGHNA, CDR2 YNFKEQ. The CDR3 spans 20 residues. Trimming removed 0 bases from V and 7 bases from J; junction bases left unmatched: 23. The CDR3: CASSQDLGAPTGSVGWTQYF. In nucleotides, the CDR3 is TGTGCCAGCAGCCAAGATTTGGGAGCACCGACAGGGAGTGTCGGTTGGACCCAGTACTTC.

The gene calls are TRBV10-3 and TRBJ2-5, with D hard to call. V was cut by 0 bases and J by 2 bases, with 7 bases left in between. Germline V gene sequence: CDR1 ENHRY, CDR2 SYGVKD. The length of the CDR3 is 14 residues. The chain's CDR3 is CAISESEEQETQYF. The CDR3 DNA reads as TGTGCCATCAGTGAGTCGGAAGAGCAAGAGACCCAGTACTTC.

This clone is a singleton in its sample. It differs at one base from a far larger clone, so likely a read error. The chain uses TRBV30 and TRBJ2-3; D call uncertain. Germline V gives CDR1 GTSNPN, CDR2 SVGIG (reference sequence). The CDR3 is 12 residues long. The CDR3 nucleotides are TGTACCTGGAGTACTAGCACAGATACGCAGTATTTT. This encodes CTWSTSTDTQYF.

The chain carries TRBV30 and TRBJ2-3; D call uncertain. Germline values: CDR1 GTSNPN, CDR2 SVGIG (reference sequence). CDR3 length: 13 residues. V gave up 3 bases and J gave up 5 bases, with 12 bases separating them. The CDR3, as DNA: TGTGCCTGGAGCCGCGCAGTTAAAGATACGCAGTATTTT. Protein product: CAWSRAVKDTQYF.

About this clone itself: A single base is all that separates this from a far larger clone, so a read error is likely. The V call is TRBV29-1, the J call TRBJ1-1; D call uncertain. CDR3 length equals 9 residues. V gave up 4 bases and J gave up 4 bases, with 1 base separating them. Germline V gene data show CDR1 as SQVTM and CDR2 as ANQGSEA. CDR3 amino acids: CSVGTEAFF. DNA of the CDR3: TGCAGCGTTGGCACTGAAGCTTTCTTT. The entire variable domain, with the rest obtained from reference TRBV29-1 and TRBJ1-1, is as follows: SAVISQKPSRDICQRGTSLTIQCQVDSQVTMMFWYRQQPGQSLTLIATANQGSEATYESGFVIDKFPISRPNLTFSTLTVSNMSPEDSSIYLCSVGTEAFFGQGTRLTVV.

This clone was picked up many times. This chain connects TRBV4-3 to TRBJ2-6; no clear D. Looked up from germline, CDR1 is LGHNA and CDR2 is YSLEER. V was shortened by 1 base and J by 3 bases, with 7 bases between the two germline ends. This CDR3 contains 15 residues. Here the CDR3 DNA reads TGCGCCAGCAGCCAAGGGACCCATGGGGCCAACGTCCTGACTTTC. It is translated as CASSQGTHGANVLTF.

About this clone: A clone one base away is much larger, so this may be a read error. The genes are TRBV5-1 and TRBJ1-6, with D tentatively TRBD1 (6 bases). Germline-derived CDR1 and CDR2 are SGHRS and YFSETQ. CDR3 size: 14 residues. V lost 4 bases and J 9 bases, leaving 14 bases between the germline ends. The CDR3: CASSRYRVSSPLHF. As DNA, the CDR3 is TGCGCCAGCAGCCGGTACAGGGTATCTTCACCCCTCCACTTT.

The chain combines TRBV5-8 with TRBJ2-2; D assignment may be TRBD1 or TRBD2 (5 bases each). The germline V and J ends were trimmed by 5 bases and 5 bases, with 13 bases remaining between them. Germline V lookup: CDR1 SGHTS, CDR2 YDEGEE. CDR3 length: 14 residues. The CDR3 nucleotides are TGTGCCAGCAGGCGTATAGAGGGGACCGGGGAGCTGTTTTTT. Amino acids: CASRRIEGTGELFF.

This clone was seen repeatedly, ten times or more. The V gene is TRBV27, the J gene TRBJ1-2; 10 bases are a match to TRBD1. The CDR3 loop spans 14 amino acids. Trimming cost V 6 bases and J 4 bases; bases outside gene matches: 5. Germline V gene sequence: CDR1 MNHEY, CDR2 SMNVEV (reference sequence). The DNA of the CDR3 is TGTGCCAGCAGCCCCCGGGACAGGGGCTATGGCTACACCTTC. It yields the protein CASSPRDRGYGYTF.

The rearrangement uses TRBV6-5 and TRBJ2-5; a possible D gene is TRBD2 (7 bases). This CDR3 is built from 15 residues. Germline assignment: CDR1 MNHEY and CDR2 SVGAGI. V lost 5 bases, J lost 1 base, and 14 bases lay in between. The DNA of the CDR3 is TGTGCCAGCAGTACGCAGGGGAGGGGCCAAGAGACCCAGTACTTC. Protein: CASSTQGRGQETQYF.